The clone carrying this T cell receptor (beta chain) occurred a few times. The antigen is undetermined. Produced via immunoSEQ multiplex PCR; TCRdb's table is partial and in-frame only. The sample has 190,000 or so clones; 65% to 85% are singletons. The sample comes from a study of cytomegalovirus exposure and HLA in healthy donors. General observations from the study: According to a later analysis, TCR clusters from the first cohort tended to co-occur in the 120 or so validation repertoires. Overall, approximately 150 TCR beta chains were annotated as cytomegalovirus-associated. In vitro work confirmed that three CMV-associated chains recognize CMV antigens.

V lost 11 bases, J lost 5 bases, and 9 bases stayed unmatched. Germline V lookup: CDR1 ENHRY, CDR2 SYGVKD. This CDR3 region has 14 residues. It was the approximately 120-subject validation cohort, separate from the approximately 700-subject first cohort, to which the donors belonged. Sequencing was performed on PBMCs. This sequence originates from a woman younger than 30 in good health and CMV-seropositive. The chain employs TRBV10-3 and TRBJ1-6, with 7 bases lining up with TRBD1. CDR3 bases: TGTGCCTCCGGACCCGGGACAGATAATTCACCCCTCCACTTT. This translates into CASGPGTDNSPLHF.